Listed here are 7 T cell receptor beta chains from one sample, sequenced in a study of blood T cell repertoires in COVID-19. Method: immunoSEQ multiplex PCR; TCRdb's copy keeps in-frame clones and lacks some. The data contain approximately 41,000 clones, around 90% of them singletons. Sequencing input: peripheral blood. Source of these receptors: a human donor in a cohort sampled during active COVID-19.

This sequence joins TRBV5-4 and TRBJ2-7, with TRBD2 as a possible D gene (5 bases). Germline loops: CDR1 SGHNT, CDR2 YYREEE (reference sequence). V was shortened by 4 bases and J by 6 bases, with 17 bases between the two germline ends. The CDR3 has 14 amino acids. The CDR3 here is CASSRPGRASEQYF. In DNA, the CDR3 is TGTGCCAGCAGCCGCCCGGGAAGAGCGAGCGAGCAGTACTTC.

This chain connects TRBV19 to TRBJ1-1; the match to TRBD1 covers 7 bases. This CDR3 is 16 amino acids long. Germline V gene data show CDR1 as LNHDA and CDR2 as SQIVND (reference sequence). With V trimmed by 6 bases and J by 1 base, 11 bases remained unmatched. Here the CDR3 reads CASRTGETIPNTEAFF. The CDR3, as DNA: TGTGCCAGTAGAACAGGGGAGACTATCCCGAACACTGAAGCTTTCTTT.

This chain links TRBV27 with TRBJ1-1; 9 bases fit TRBD1. Unmatched junction bases numbered 11, after V lost 5 bases and J lost 4 bases. CDR3 length: 16 amino acids. Germline V gene data show CDR1 as MNHEY and CDR2 as SMNVEV (reference sequence). The chain's CDR3 is CASSTNRGRGGTEAFF. CDR3 DNA: TGTGCCAGCAGTACCAACAGGGGGCGAGGGGGCACTGAAGCTTTCTTT.

The chain recombines TRBV7-9 with TRBJ2-1, with 7 bases that match TRBD2. The CDR3 contains 14 residues. J gave up 3 bases and V 5 bases, and 4 bases lay outside the gene matches. CDR1 SEHNR and CDR2 FQNEAQ come from the germline V gene (reference sequence). CDR3 sequence reads: CASSGGVIYNEQFF. DNA for the CDR3: TGTGCCAGCAGCGGGGGGGTAATCTACAATGAGCAGTTCTTC.

The chain links TRBV2 to TRBJ1-5; D possibly corresponds to TRBD1 (5 bases). Trimming removed 10 bases at V and 7 bases at J, with 14 bases between. The germline gives CDR1 SNHLY, CDR2 FYNNEI. The CDR3 extends over 12 amino acids. The CDR3 loop reads CATARTRQPQHF. CDR3 bases: TGTGCCACCGCTCGGACACGGCAGCCCCAGCATTTT.

This chain links TRBV27 with TRBJ1-4; D unclear. Trimming removed 2 bases from V and 0 bases from J, with 10 bases in between. Germline values: CDR1 MNHEY, CDR2 SMNVEV (reference sequence). This CDR3 region has 16 residues. The CDR3 loop reads CASSLRVASTNEKLFF. CDR3 bases: TGTGCCAGCAGTTTACGGGTAGCCTCAACTAATGAAAAACTGTTTTTT.

This rearrangement joins TRBV19 to TRBJ1-2, with 8 bases identical to TRBD1. Germline CDR1 is LNHDA and CDR2 is SQIVND (reference sequence). This CDR3 is 17 amino acids long. After removal of 7 bases from V and 0 bases from J, the junction contained 13 bases not matched to a gene. The CDR3 sequence is CASTQRGQAGTNYGYTF. CDR3 nucleotide sequence: TGTGCCAGTACCCAAAGGGGACAGGCGGGTACTAACTATGGCTACACCTTC.